A selection of T cell receptor beta chains follows, all from one sample in a study of response to subunit inactivated influenza vaccine. TCRdb used MiXCR to reprocess the RT-PCR reads, holding one entry per CDR3 protein. The table lists roughly 780,000 distinct CDR3 sequences, about 18% of them singletons. Specimen: PBMCs from blood, collected 5 days after vaccination. These receptors were taken from a man in his fifties who received an inactivated influenza vaccine. Each CDR3 is given with its conserved first and last residue. A D gene is named only where the DNA matches it firmly. Size values are once, few and many counts, or a class for expanded clones, and some rows have none.

length,D,V,J,size,CDR3,DNA
15,NA,TRBV7-9,TRBJ2-1,few,CASSLAGGNANEQFF,TGTGCCAGCAGCTTAGCGGGAGGAAACGCCAATGAGCAGTTCTTC
13,NA,TRBV10-3,TRBJ2-1,NA,CAISVRTDSPEFF,TGTGCCATCTCCGTCAGGACAGACTCCCCCGAGTTCTTC
13,NA,TRBV20-1,TRBJ1-5,few,CSARLYSNQPQHF,TGCAGTGCGCGACTGTATAGCAATCAGCCCCAGCATTTT
16,TRBD1,TRBV6-1,TRBJ2-3,many,CASRAQGAVFTDTQYF,TGTGCCAGCAGAGCGCAGGGGGCGGTTTTCACAGATACGCAGTATTTT
14,TRBD1,TRBV12-3/TRBV12-4,TRBJ2-4,few,CASSVQGLENIQYF,TGTGCCAGCAGTGTACAGGGGTTGGAGAACATTCAGTACTTC
15,TRBD2,TRBV20-1,TRBJ2-7,few,CSARDRSSGRYEQYF,TGCAGTGCTAGAGATAGGAGTAGCGGGAGATACGAGCAGTACTTC
13,TRBD2,TRBV20-1,TRBJ2-7,NA,CRPSGSRSGEQYF,TGCAGGCCGAGCGGGAGCAGGTCGGGCGAGCAGTACTTC
13,NA,TRBV7-6,TRBJ1-1,few,CASSLAYRTEAFF,TGTGCCAGCAGCTTAGCATACCGAACTGAAGCTTTCTTT
15,TRBD2,TRBV20-1,TRBJ2-3,NA,CSAETAGGSTDTQYF,TGCAGTGCAGAAACAGCGGGAGGGAGCACAGATACGCAGTATTTT
16,TRBD1,TRBV12-3/TRBV12-4,TRBJ2-1,few,CASSGGGQGPFNEQFF,TGTGCCAGCAGTGGCGGGGGACAGGGTCCTTTCAATGAGCAGTTCTTC
16,TRBD1,TRBV4-1,TRBJ1-1,NA,CASSQGSGGGSTEAFF,TGCGCCAGCAGCCAAGGTTCAGGGGGCGGGAGCACTGAAGCTTTCTTT
14,NA,TRBV11-2,TRBJ2-5,NA,CASSHRDFWETQYF,TGTGCCAGCAGCCACAGGGACTTCTGGGAGACCCAGTACTTC
19,TRBD2,TRBV12-3/TRBV12-4,TRBJ2-1,NA,CASSFGPVDGRIPYNEQFF,TGTGCCAGCAGTTTCGGGCCTGTCGACGGGAGGATTCCCTACAATGAGCAGTTCTTC
19,NA,TRBV12-3/TRBV12-4,TRBJ1-5,few,CASSSQGFDRKGHNQPQHF,TGTGCCAGCAGTTCTCAGGGCTTCGACAGGAAGGGGCACAATCAGCCCCAGCATTTT
14,NA,TRBV5-6,TRBJ1-2,NA,CASRPMGGAYGYTF,TGTGCCAGCCGCCCCATGGGGGGCGCCTATGGCTACACCTTC
14,NA,TRBV4-1,TRBJ2-7,NA,CASSQRHWGYEQYF,TGCGCCAGCAGCCAAAGGCATTGGGGCTACGAGCAGTACTTC
11,NA,TRBV20-1,TRBJ2-5,NA,CSASGGETQYF,TGCAGTGCCTCAGGGGGGGAGACCCAGTACTTC
15,NA,TRBV20-1,TRBJ2-5,few,CSAPEPPGNQETQYF,TGCAGTGCCCCGGAACCGCCGGGGAACCAAGAGACCCAGTACTTC
14,TRBD1,TRBV12-3/TRBV12-4,TRBJ1-1,NA,CASRGWDRKFQAFF,TGTGCCAGCAGGGGGTGGGACAGGAAGTTCCAAGCTTTCTTT
14,NA,TRBV12-3/TRBV12-4,TRBJ1-4,NA,CASSPGAQDEKLFF,TGTGCCAGCAGTCCGGGGGCGCAGGATGAAAAACTGTTTTTT
13,TRBD1,TRBV12-3/TRBV12-4,TRBJ1-1,few,CASSPDRRTEAFF,TGTGCCAGCAGCCCGGACAGGAGAACTGAAGCTTTCTTT
13,NA,TRBV2,TRBJ2-7,NA,CASDPGPRSEQYF,TGTGCCAGCGACCCGGGTCCTCGGAGCGAGCAGTACTTC
13,TRBD2,TRBV7-2,TRBJ2-7,many,CASRYSGAYEQYF,TGTGCCAGCAGGTATAGCGGGGCCTACGAGCAGTACTTC
17,TRBD2,TRBV4-2,TRBJ2-1,few,CASSQDRRLAGVNEQFF,TGTGCCAGCAGCCAAGACCGTCGGCTAGCGGGAGTCAATGAGCAGTTCTTC
16,NA,TRBV7-2,TRBJ1-4,NA,CASSLELGRWGEKLFF,TGTGCCAGCAGCTTAGAGTTGGGCAGGTGGGGTGAAAAACTGTTTTTT
16,TRBD1,TRBV20-1,TRBJ1-1,NA,CSARLPGQILNTEAFF,TGCAGTGCTAGGCTCCCGGGACAGATATTGAACACTGAAGCTTTCTTT
15,TRBD1,TRBV28,TRBJ1-5,NA,CASSHRGRSNQPQHF,TGTGCCAGCAGTCACAGGGGGCGTAGCAATCAGCCCCAGCATTTT
14,TRBD2,TRBV29-1,TRBJ2-1,NA,CSVTRGSGSNEQFF,TGCAGCGTAACCCGGGGTAGCGGGAGCAATGAGCAGTTCTTC
16,TRBD2,TRBV20-1,TRBJ2-1,NA,CSARTSGRTTYNEQFF,TGCAGTGCTAGGACTAGCGGGAGAACAACCTACAATGAGCAGTTCTTC
14,NA,TRBV6-2/TRBV6-3,TRBJ2-7,NA,CASSYSIGTYAQYF,TGTGCCAGCAGTTACTCGATCGGGACCTACGCGCAGTACTTC
15,NA,TRBV4-2,TRBJ1-3,NA,CASSQLTGSGNTIYF,TGTGCCAGCAGCCAACTCACAGGCTCTGGAAACACCATATATTTT
16,TRBD1,TRBV4-1,TRBJ2-5,NA,CASSQESYRGLETQYF,TGCGCCAGCAGCCAAGAATCTTACAGGGGGCTTGAGACCCAGTACTTC
14,NA,TRBV25-1,TRBJ2-3,once,CASRKRQGTDTQYF,TGTGCCAGCAGGAAAAGACAAGGCACAGATACGCAGTATTTT